The 3 T cell receptor beta chains listed next were all sequenced from one sample in a study of T cells in Graves' hyperthyroidism and ophthalmopathy. RNA transcripts provided the source from which TCR beta CDR3 regions were amplified. The HTBI primer set was used in a first-round RT-PCR of the TCR CDR3. Via MiXCR, TCRdb re-called the multiplex PCR reads, giving one row per CDR3 protein. The sample holds fewer than 800,000 distinct CDR3 sequences, 16% seen once. The specimen was blood. The receptor set was obtained from a man between 18 and 29 years old with Graves' hyperthyroidism.

V and J are TRBV14 and TRBJ2-7; TRBD2 is a possible D gene (5 bases). Germline V gene sequence: CDR1 SGHDN, CDR2 FVKESK. V was cut by 4 bases and J by 2 bases, with 18 bases left in between. CDR3 length: 16 amino acids. CDR3 nucleotide sequence: TGTGCCAGCAGCCCCGACGGGGTCCGAGACCCCTACGAGCAGTACTTC. Translating gives CASSPDGVRDPYEQYF.

This clonotype was detected many times. The V and J genes are TRBV28 and TRBJ1-4; 9 bases match TRBD1. This CDR3 is 13 amino acids long. The ends lost 7 bases at V and 7 bases at J; junction bases unmatched: 4. Germline CDR1 MDHEN, CDR2 SYDVKM. The CDR3 loop is CASTTGQGEKLFF. In DNA form, the CDR3 reads TGTGCCAGCACAACGGGACAGGGTGAAAAACTGTTTTTT.

V and J are TRBV2 and TRBJ1-1; D remains unclear. Germline CDR1 reads SNHLY; CDR2 reads FYNNEI. Trimming stripped 8 bases from V and 7 bases from J, with 14 bases between. The CDR3 runs to 12 residues. CDR3: CASSLEPYEAFF. The CDR3 nucleotides read TGTGCCAGCTCCCTGGAGCCATATGAAGCTTTCTTT.